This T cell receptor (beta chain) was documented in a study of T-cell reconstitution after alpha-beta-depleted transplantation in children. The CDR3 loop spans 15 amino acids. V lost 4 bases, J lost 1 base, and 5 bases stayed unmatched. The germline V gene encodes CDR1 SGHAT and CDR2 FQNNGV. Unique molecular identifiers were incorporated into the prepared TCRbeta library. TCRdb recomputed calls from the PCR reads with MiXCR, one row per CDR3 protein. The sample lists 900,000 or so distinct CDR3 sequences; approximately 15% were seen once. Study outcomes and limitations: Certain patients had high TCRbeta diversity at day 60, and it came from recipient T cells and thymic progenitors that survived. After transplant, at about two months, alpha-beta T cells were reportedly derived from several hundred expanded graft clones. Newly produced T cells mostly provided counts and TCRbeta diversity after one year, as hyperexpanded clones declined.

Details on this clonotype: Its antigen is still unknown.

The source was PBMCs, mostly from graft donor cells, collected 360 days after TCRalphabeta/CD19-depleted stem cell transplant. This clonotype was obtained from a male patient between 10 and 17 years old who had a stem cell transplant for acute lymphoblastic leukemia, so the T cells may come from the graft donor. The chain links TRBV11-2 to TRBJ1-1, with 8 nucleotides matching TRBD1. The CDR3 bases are TGTGCCAGCAGCTCCCACAGGGGGGGGAACACTGAAGCTTTCTTT. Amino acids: CASSSHRGGNTEAFF. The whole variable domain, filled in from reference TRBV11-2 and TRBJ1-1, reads EAGVAQSPRYKIIEKRQSVAFWCNPISGHATLYWYQQILGQGPKLLIQFQNNGVVDDSQLPKDRFSAERLKGVDSTLKIQPAKLEDSAVYLCASSSHRGGNTEAFFGQGTRLTVV.